Presented here are 25 T cell receptor beta chains from one specimen sequenced in a study of T cells in Graves' hyperthyroidism and ophthalmopathy. Template material for amplifying TCR beta CDR3 regions consisted of RNA transcripts. The HTBI primer set drove a first-round RT-PCR of the TCR CDR3. Each CDR3 protein gets one entry after TCRdb re-called the multiplex PCR reads with MiXCR. Of around 600,000 distinct CDR3 sequences in the sample, nearly 45% were seen once. Source material: peripheral blood or thyroid tissue (not recorded which). The receptors stem from an adult man with Graves' disease, either hyperthyroidism or ophthalmopathy (not recorded which).

About this clonotype: This could be a read error, since a much larger clone is one nucleotide away. The J gene is TRBJ2-7, the V gene TRBV7-9; unclear D gene. The germline V and J ends were trimmed by 6 bases and 4 bases, with 10 bases remaining between them. This CDR3 has 12 residues. Germline CDR1 reads SEHNR; CDR2 reads FQNEAQ (reference sequence). This CDR3 is CASSGARYEQYF. DNA of the CDR3: TGTGCCAGCAGTGGAGCCCGTTACGAGCAGTACTTC.

This clonotype has a handful of counts. This sequence joins TRBV7-9 and TRBJ1-1, with 8 nucleotides matching TRBD1. The junction had 2 bases not matched to a gene; V was cut back by 2 bases and J by 0 bases. CDR1 is SEHNR and CDR2 is FQNEAQ in the germline V gene (reference sequence). The CDR3 extends over 15 amino acids. The DNA of the CDR3 is TGTGCCAGCAGCTTACCGACAGGGGTGAACACTGAAGCTTTCTTT. Translating gives CASSLPTGVNTEAFF.

This clonotype was recorded only once. The chain is built from TRBV20-1 and TRBJ2-7; 7 bases are a match to TRBD2. CDR3 length equals 18 residues. Germline V CDR1 and CDR2: DFQATT, SNEGSKA (reference sequence). V dropped 0 bases and J dropped 0; count of bases not matched to a gene: 14. Here the CDR3 DNA reads TGCAGTGCTAGAGATGTGGGCTTTCAGCGGGGAAGCTCCTACGAGCAGTACTTC. Translating gives CSARDVGFQRGSSYEQYF.

V and J are TRBV10-3 and TRBJ1-2; D unclear. The CDR3 loop spans 13 amino acids. The V and J ends lost 5 bases and 4 bases respectively, with 11 bases between them. The V gene's germline CDR1 is ENHRY and CDR2 SYGVKD. CDR3 loop: CAISLSWSYGYTF. DNA of the CDR3: TGTGCCATCAGTTTATCGTGGAGCTATGGCTACACCTTC.

This chain connects TRBV7-9 to TRBJ1-1, with 7 bases that match TRBD1. V lost 3 bases to trimming and J lost 10 bases; unmatched junction nucleotides: 11. Germline CDR1 is SEHNR and CDR2 is FQNEAQ (reference sequence). The CDR3 is 14 amino acids. CDR3 in amino acids: CASSFRDRFEGAFF. The CDR3 coding sequence is TGTGCCAGCAGCTTCCGGGACAGATTCGAGGGAGCTTTCTTT.

This clonotype was observed many times. The genes are TRBV12-3 or TRBV12-4 and TRBJ1-2; 10 nucleotides match TRBD1. The CDR3 contains 13 residues. With 5 bases clipped from V and 8 bases from J, the junction kept 5 bases outside the gene matches. CDR3 nucleotide sequence: TGTGCCAGCAGTACCGGGACAGGGGTCGGCTACACCTTC. This sequence encodes CASSTGTGVGYTF.

The J gene is TRBJ2-5, the V gene TRBV6-1; maybe TRBD1 (6 bases). With 6 bases removed from V and 3 bases from J, the gap between germline ends came to 17 bases. The CDR3 contains 15 residues. Germline values: CDR1 MNHNS, CDR2 SASEGT. CDR3: CASRRVGHREETQYF. The CDR3 DNA reads TGTGCCAGCAGGCGGGTGGGACATCGGGAAGAGACCCAGTACTTC.

The chain joins TRBV20-1 to TRBJ1-5, with D perhaps matching TRBD1 (6 bases). V gave up 1 base and J gave up 0 bases, with 19 bases separating them. Germline lookup yields CDR1 DFQATT and CDR2 SNEGSKA (reference sequence). This CDR3 contains 18 residues. The chain's CDR3 is CSARGDGGGILSNQPQHF. For the CDR3, the DNA is TGCAGTGCTAGAGGGGACGGCGGGGGCATCCTTAGCAATCAGCCCCAGCATTTT.

V is TRBV20-1 and J is TRBJ1-4, with TRBD1 identical over 8 bases. J was trimmed by 5 bases and V by 0 bases; bases with no gene match: 5. The germline V gene encodes CDR1 DFQATT and CDR2 SNEGSKA (reference sequence). The CDR3 extends over 15 amino acids. For the CDR3, the DNA is TGCAGTGCTAGAGATGGACAGGGTCTAAATGAAAAACTGTTTTTT. Translation: CSARDGQGLNEKLFF.

The CDR3 protein is CASSERQGASSYEQYF. The CDR3 nucleotides are TGTGCCAGCAGTGAACGTCAGGGGGCGAGCTCCTACGAGCAGTACTTC. The chain uses TRBV2 and TRBJ2-7, with TRBD1 matching 8 bases. The CDR3 has 16 residues. After removal of 2 bases from V and 0 bases from J, the junction contained 6 bases not matched to a gene. CDR1 and CDR2 (germline): SNHLY, FYNNEI.

The chain links TRBV2 to TRBJ1-3; TRBD1 matches at 9 bases. CDR1 is SNHLY and CDR2 is FYNNEI in the germline V gene. The CDR3 contains 15 residues. Trimming at V came to 6 bases and at J to 4 bases, leaving 7 bases not matched to a gene. CDR3: CASSRTGTGGNTIYF. In nucleotides, the CDR3 is TGTGCCAGCAGCCGTACCGGGACAGGGGGAAACACCATATATTTT. The full variable domain, with the rest looked up from reference TRBV2 and TRBJ1-3, is EPEVTQTPSHQVTQMGQEVILRCVPISNHLYFYWYRQILGQKVEFLVSFYNNEISEKSEIFDDQFSVERPDGSNFTLKIRSTKLEDSAMYFCASSRTGTGGNTIYFGEGSWLTVV.

The chain links TRBV29-1 to TRBJ1-1; the match to TRBD1 covers 7 bases. Germline assignment: CDR1 SQVTM and CDR2 ANQGSEA. The V segment lost 3 bases and the J segment 1 base; nucleotides outside the gene matches: 2. The CDR3 sequence is 13 residues long. The CDR3 loop reads CSVDQGGNTEAFF. CDR3 coding DNA: TGCAGCGTTGATCAGGGGGGGAACACTGAAGCTTTCTTT.

The CDR3 loop reads CSARAPGLSYEQYF. In DNA, the CDR3 is TGCAGTGCTAGAGCGCCGGGACTATCCTACGAGCAGTACTTC. This chain uses TRBV20-1 with TRBJ2-7; 7 positions agree with TRBD2. V dropped 1 base and J dropped 1; count of bases not matched to a gene: 4. The CDR3 spans 14 residues. Germline V gene data show CDR1 as DFQATT and CDR2 as SNEGSKA (reference sequence).

This chain connects TRBV10-3 to TRBJ1-1; TRBD1 is a possible D gene (6 bases). CDR1 and CDR2 (germline): ENHRY, SYGVKD. V was clipped by 3 bases and J by 0 bases, with 11 bases between them. There are 15 residues in the CDR3. The CDR3 is CAISDPTGMNTEAFF. The CDR3 bases are TGTGCCATCAGTGACCCGACAGGAATGAACACTGAAGCTTTCTTT.

The CDR3, as DNA: TGTGCCGGCCAGGGGATCGGCTACACCTTC. Protein: CAGQGIGYTF. The chain uses TRBV11-1 and TRBJ1-2, with D perhaps TRBD1 (6 bases). Trimming pared 11 bases from V and 8 bases from J, leaving 12 bases between. The CDR3 contains 10 residues. The V gene's germline CDR1 is SGHAT and CDR2 FQDESV (reference sequence).

With regard to this clonotype: An end of the junction does not agree with germline; a read error may underlie this. The rearrangement uses TRBV6-2 or TRBV6-3 and TRBJ2-7, with D perhaps matching TRBD2 (5 bases). Per the germline V gene, CDR1 is MNHEY and CDR2 is SVGEGT. This CDR3 is built from 15 residues. CDR3 region: CAISYHGPGSYEQYF. The CDR3 DNA reads as TGTGCCATCAGTTACCATGGACCGGGGAGCTACGAGCAGTACTTC.

This rearrangement joins TRBV4-3 to TRBJ1-4, with a tentative D call TRBD1 (5 bases). The CDR3 spans 15 residues. Germline CDR1 is LGHNA and CDR2 is YSLEER. V lost 1 base and J lost 7, with 13 bases in between. The CDR3 here is CASSQVGGFREKLFF. The CDR3 nucleotides are TGCGCCAGCAGCCAAGTGGGGGGATTCCGTGAAAAACTGTTTTTT.

Here the CDR3 DNA reads TGTGCCAGCAGCCCCCCCGGGATGCCCGACACTGAAGCTTTCTTT. Protein: CASSPPGMPDTEAFF. This chain joins TRBV7-9 and TRBJ1-1; D is unclear. CDR1 is SEHNR, CDR2 FQNEAQ, per germline (reference sequence). The CDR3 extends over 15 amino acids. V lost 5 bases and J lost 3, with 16 bases in between.

This clonotype was seen a few times. The chain recombines TRBV10-3 with TRBJ2-7; either TRBD1 or TRBD2 may supply D (7 bases each). The CDR3 extends over 16 amino acids. V lost 3 bases and J 0 bases, leaving 15 bases between the germline ends. Looked up from germline, CDR1 is ENHRY and CDR2 is SYGVKD. Here the CDR3 reads CAISEGEGASSYEQYF. CDR3 coding DNA: TGTGCCATCAGTGAAGGGGAGGGGGCAAGCTCCTACGAGCAGTACTTC.

As regards this clonotype: Being one base from a much bigger clone, this may be a read error. Here the CDR3 reads CASSEPGTGDQPRHF. In DNA, the CDR3 is TGTGCCAGCAGTGAACCCGGGACAGGAGATCAGCCCCGGCATTTT. V usage is TRBV25-1 and J usage is TRBJ1-5, with TRBD1 matching over 8 bases. CDR3 length: 15 residues. Per germline, CDR1 MGHDK and CDR2 SYGVNS.

J is TRBJ1-5 and V is TRBV29-1; D is perhaps TRBD1 (6 bases). Trimming took 6 bases from V and 4 from J, leaving 13 bases between them. Germline V CDR1 and CDR2: SQVTM, ANQGSEA. The CDR3 is made up of 13 amino acids. CDR3 sequence (DNA): TGCAGCGTGGGGGCTGCGGCAAATCAGCCCCAGCATTTT. Amino acids: CSVGAAANQPQHF.

The chain joins TRBV2 to TRBJ2-7, with no clear D. Germline CDR1 and CDR2: SNHLY and FYNNEI. V shed 6 bases and J shed 2 bases, with 14 bases lying between them. This CDR3 has 14 amino acids. The CDR3 bases are TGTGCCAGCAGCCTATTATCGGACGCCTACGAGCAGTACTTC. This codes for CASSLLSDAYEQYF.

A few counts support this clonotype. The chain combines TRBV2 with TRBJ1-5; no clear D. The V end was cut by 4 bases, the J end by 0 bases, with 7 bases between. The CDR3 runs 14 residues. Germline V lookup: CDR1 SNHLY, CDR2 FYNNEI. CDR3 loop: CASSGDYSNQPQHF. The DNA for the CDR3 is TGTGCCAGCAGTGGGGATTATAGCAATCAGCCCCAGCATTTT. The full variable domain, in which reference TRBV2 and TRBJ1-5 provide the parts outside the CDR3, is EPEVTQTPSHQVTQMGQEVILRCVPISNHLYFYWYRQILGQKVEFLVSFYNNEISEKSEIFDDQFSVERPDGSNFTLKIRSTKLEDSAMYFCASSGDYSNQPQHFGDGTRLSIL.

This clonotype was seen many times. This chain links TRBV7-9 with TRBJ1-1; maybe TRBD1 (5 bases). Germline lookup yields CDR1 SEHNR and CDR2 FQNEAQ (reference sequence). The V gene lost 7 bases and the J gene lost 2 bases, with 11 bases spanning the gap. The CDR3 consists of 13 residues. CDR3 nucleotide sequence: TGTGCCAGCAAGGGTGGGGCCAACACTGAAGCTTTCTTT. Translated: CASKGGANTEAFF.

This clonotype appeared a few times. One end of the junction fails to match germline, which may point to a read error. The V gene is TRBV10-3, the J gene TRBJ1-5; D is unclear. Germline lookup yields CDR1 ENHRY and CDR2 SYGVKD. The CDR3 runs to 11 residues. The CDR3 coding sequence is TGTGCCAGCAGTCGGTCACTAACCCAGCATTTT. Translating it yields CASSRSLTQHF.